These T cell receptor beta chains were read from a single sample in a study of shared clonotypes between healthy human individuals. This table comes from immunoSEQ multiplex PCR, and its TCRdb copy is limited to in-frame clones, with some not included. The repertoire holds roughly 2.2 million clones, with under 95% as singletons. Sequenced input: naive CD4+ T cells from PBMCs. These receptors were collected from a man aged 18 to 30 in good health. Some clones in this sample may be carry-over from other donors' samples. The conserved cysteine and the conserved F or W are not part of the CDR3 here.

j_gene	v_gene	CDR3aa
TRBJ2-4	TRBV11-1	ASSRDRGYIQY
TRBJ2-3	TRBV1	TSGLVTRY
TRBJ1-5	TRBV4-1	ASSQAGNQPQH
TRBJ1-4	TRBV28	ASSFMTMGLF
TRBJ2-5	TRBV30	AWSVGAASETQY
TRBJ2-1	TRBV11-1	ASSLARPAGGIGEQF
TRBJ2-1	TRBV28	ASSWGSGSGYNEQF
TRBJ2-3	TRBV7-9	ASSLAVPDTQY
TRBJ2-1	TRBV28	ASSQGGGWSYNEQF
TRBJ2-1	TRBV4-1	ASRPGLAGNEQF
TRBJ2-3	TRBV5-1	ASSLDVRTDTQY
TRBJ1-1	TRBV2	ASSVGLIEAF
TRBJ1-2	TRBV9	ASSVATGYGYT
TRBJ2-7	TRBV27	ASSRRPSGSYEQY
TRBJ1-2	TRBV28	ASTGGASGLVYGYT
TRBJ2-5	TRBV19	ASRRDSQETQY
TRBJ2-4	TRBV9	ASNPGETFQNIQY
TRBJ2-7	TRBV5-1	ASSLDDEQY
TRBJ2-1	TRBV7-3	ASSLIGLAGASGEQF
TRBJ2-5	TRBV6-5	ASSSVMETQY
TRBJ1-4	TRBV7-2	ASSPGTGNEKLF
TRBJ2-1	TRBV14	ASSKNSYNEQF
TRBJ2-3	TRBV5-1	ASSFRGGVTDTQY
TRBJ1-3	TRBV28	ASRTDATSGNTIY
TRBJ2-2	TRBV25-1	ASSPWGGVTGELF
TRBJ2-1	TRBV30	AWTRGTSGRDEQF